This T cell receptor beta chain came from a study of blood T cell repertoires in COVID-19. V was pared by 9 bases and J by 5 bases, with 20 bases between. The CDR3 totals 15 residues. Per germline, CDR1 SNHLY and CDR2 FYNNEI. Libraries were prepared by immunoSEQ multiplex PCR; TCRdb keeps only in-frame clonotypes and omits some of them. The sample lists tens of thousands of clones; 80% to 85% were seen once. The sequenced material came from peripheral blood. The rearrangement uses TRBV2 and TRBJ2-1; D possibly corresponds to TRBD2 (5 bases). The receptor was derived from a man aged 55 to 70 with active COVID-19. The CDR3 DNA reads as TGTGCCAGTCCAAGGACTTTTAGTCTTAACAATGAGCAGTTCTTC. Amino acids: CASPRTFSLNNEQFF.